These 7 T cell receptor beta chains were sequenced from one sample in a study of human versus mouse CDR3 diversity and MHC coevolution. Measured with immunoSEQ multiplex PCR; TCRdb has only the in-frame clones, and not every one. Among about 83,000 clones listed, 85% to 95% were seen once. Sequencing was carried out using naive CD4+ T cells from blood. Subset: CD45RO-negative CD62L-positive naive CD4 T cells. The origin of the receptors is a person aged 30 to 69 in good health.

This clone was seen a handful of times. This rearrangement joins TRBV18 to TRBJ1-3; D may be TRBD1 (6 bases). The CDR3 extends over 16 amino acids. Trimming took off 3 bases at V and 0 bases at J, with 12 bases between the two ends. Germline V lookup: CDR1 KGHSH, CDR2 LQKENI. The CDR3 bases are TGTGCCAGCTCACCGGGGACAATGAGCTCTGGAAACACCATATATTTT. This translates into CASSPGTMSSGNTIYF.

The chain recombines TRBV21-1 with TRBJ1-6; the table's D call, TRBD1, was not checked against the DNA. TRBV21-1 is a documented pseudogene. The CDR3 is 16 amino acids. This CDR3 is CASSKATGTYNSPLHF. CDR3 DNA sequence: TGTGCCAGCAGCAAAGCAACAGGGACCTATAATTCACCCCTCCACTTT.

V usage is TRBV5-4 and J usage is TRBJ2-3, with TRBD2 matching over 8 bases. V lost 5 bases to trimming and J lost 2 bases; unmatched junction nucleotides: 10. The CDR3 runs to 16 residues. Germline CDR1 and CDR2: SGHNT and YYREEE (reference sequence). The chain's CDR3 is CASRSGTSWTTDTQYF. CDR3 sequence (DNA): TGTGCCAGCAGATCCGGGACTAGTTGGACCACAGATACGCAGTATTTT.

The rearrangement joins TRBV5-1 to TRBJ1-1; a possible D gene is TRBD1 (6 bases). The length of the CDR3 is 13 residues. The ends were cut back, 6 bases at V and 5 bases at J, with 14 bases in the middle. Per the germline V gene, CDR1 is SGHRS and CDR2 is YFSETQ. The CDR3: CASNRDTPTEAFF. The DNA for the CDR3 is TGCGCCAGCAACCGGGACACTCCAACTGAAGCTTTCTTT. Combining the CDR3 with reference TRBV5-1 and TRBJ1-1 gives the whole variable domain KAGVTQTPRYLIKTRGQQVTLSCSPISGHRSVSWYQQTPGQGLQFLFEYFSETQRNKGNFPGRFSGRQFSNSRSEMNVSTLELGDSALYLCASNRDTPTEAFFGQGTRLTVV.

This chain uses TRBV19 with TRBJ2-5; tentatively, D is TRBD1 (6 bases). Germline V gives CDR1 LNHDA, CDR2 SQIVND (reference sequence). V lost 5 bases and J 4 bases, leaving 14 bases between the germline ends. The CDR3 is 14 amino acids. DNA for the CDR3: TGTGCCAGTAGTGCCCGGGACAAGTTAGAGACCCAGTACTTC. It specifies CASSARDKLETQYF.

The chain is built from TRBV6-4 and TRBJ2-3; 13 nucleotides match TRBD2. Germline V gene sequence: CDR1 MRHNA, CDR2 SNTAGT. The CDR3 runs to 15 residues. Germline trimming cut 6 bases from V and 3 bases from J; bases unmatched to any gene: 3. CDR3 sequence reads: CASSRGLAGTDTQYF. The DNA of the CDR3 is TGTGCCAGCAGCCGGGGACTAGCGGGGACAGATACGCAGTATTTT.

This chain uses TRBV2 with TRBJ2-1, with TRBD2 matching 10 bases. With V trimmed by 6 bases and J by 4 bases, 6 bases remained unmatched. Germline CDR1 reads SNHLY; CDR2 reads FYNNEI. This CDR3 comprises 15 residues. CDR3 sequence (DNA): TGTGCCAGCAGAGTATCTAGCGGGGGTTACAATGAGCAGTTCTTC. Translating gives CASRVSSGGYNEQFF.